One TCR beta chain is described in this entry. Per the original data handling: Reference gene primer amplification gave estimated nucleated cell counts. Libraries were prepared by immunoSEQ multiplex PCR; TCRdb keeps only in-frame clonotypes and omits some of them. V, J and clone size reflect that table, while D and trimming were determined from the DNA. The sample consists of some 150,000 clones, about 85% of them appearing once. This specimen comes from a study of blood T cell repertoires in COVID-19. Background on the study: Samples taken during acute and convalescent COVID-19 were collected in the United States, Italy and Spain. T cells, B-cell-depleted T cells, or PBMCs provided the cDNA or gDNA that served as material.

The sequencing input was peripheral blood. The receptor's source is a man between 60 and 75 years old who had recovered from COVID-19.

The CDR3 loop is CASSYPGQAYNEQFF. In nucleotides, the CDR3 is TGTGCCAGCAGCTATCCGGGACAGGCCTACAATGAGCAGTTCTTC. This chain uses TRBV5-4 with TRBJ2-1, with 8 bases aligning to TRBD1. The junction had 4 bases not matched to a gene; V was cut back by 3 bases and J by 2 bases. The CDR3 has 15 amino acids. Germline V CDR1 and CDR2: SGHNT, YYREEE (reference sequence). The full variable domain, completed using reference TRBV5-4 and TRBJ2-1, is ETGVTQSPTHLIKTRGQQVTLRCSSQSGHNTVSWYQQALGQGPQFIFQYYREEENGRGNFPPRFSGLQFPNYSSELNVNALELDDSALYLCASSYPGQAYNEQFFGPGTRLTVL.